Presented here are 11 T cell receptor beta chains from one specimen sequenced in a study of T-cell memory formation after mild COVID-19. TCRdb re-analysed the 5' RACE reads in MiXCR, keeping a single row per CDR3 protein. The sample includes about 350,000 distinct CDR3 sequences, roughly an eighth seen only once; the top ten take around a fifth. The source material was PBMCs or a T cell subset sorted from them (not recorded which). These receptors originate from a man aged 18 to 30 who had mild COVID-19 (a few samples of this study predate the infection). Cell type and time point are not known.

This clonotype was counted many times. The chain recombines TRBV20-1 with TRBJ1-5; TRBD1 might be the D (6 bases). This CDR3 contains 15 residues. Trimming left V 2 bases short and J 1 base short, with 12 bases between. Germline V gene sequence: CDR1 DFQATT, CDR2 SNEGSKA (reference sequence). The CDR3 reads CSARNRASSNQPQHF. The CDR3 DNA reads TGCAGTGCTAGAAACAGGGCGTCGAGCAATCAGCCCCAGCATTTT.

The V call is TRBV19, the J call TRBJ2-5; TRBD2 aligns across 14 bases. This CDR3 spans 15 amino acids. Trimming took 9 bases from V and 5 from J; bases not matched to a gene: 8. Germline V gene sequence: CDR1 LNHDA, CDR2 SQIVND (reference sequence). CDR3 sequence (DNA): TGTGCCAGCGGGACTAGCGGGGGCTCAGGGGAGACCCAGTACTTC. As protein: CASGTSGGSGETQYF.

This clonotype appeared many times. The genes are TRBV5-1 and TRBJ2-7; D gene ambiguous. The CDR3 totals 15 residues. V lost 0 bases and J lost 0, with 10 bases in between. Per the germline V gene, CDR1 is SGHRS and CDR2 is YFSETQ. The CDR3 region is CASSLGPATSYEQYF. CDR3 bases: TGCGCCAGCAGCTTGGGTCCAGCCACCTCCTACGAGCAGTACTTC.

The table lists this clonotype with a few counts. The rearrangement links TRBV4-2 to TRBJ2-3, with unresolved D. Deletions cut 0 bases from V and 5 bases from J, with 6 bases between. Per the germline V gene, CDR1 is LGHNA and CDR2 is YNFKEQ. The CDR3 sequence is 13 residues long. This CDR3 is CASSQDPVDTQYF. The CDR3 bases are TGTGCCAGCAGCCAAGATCCCGTAGATACGCAGTATTTT.

This clonotype has more than one count but fewer than ten. This rearrangement joins TRBV5-6 to TRBJ2-5; D remains ambiguous. Germline-derived CDR1 and CDR2 are SGHDT and YYEEEE. CDR3 size: 12 residues. The V end lost 1 base, the J end lost 5 bases, and 6 bases lay between the germline ends. CDR3 in DNA: TGTGCCAGCAGCTTGACTCTTGAGACCCAGTACTTC. This translates into CASSLTLETQYF.

The chain links TRBV4-3 to TRBJ1-2, with D perhaps matching TRBD1 (5 bases). The germline V gene encodes CDR1 LGHNA and CDR2 YSLEER. The CDR3 extends over 16 amino acids. V lost 0 bases and J 4 bases, leaving 15 bases between the germline ends. CDR3 protein: CASSQDRKTGPYGYTF. CDR3 nucleotides: TGCGCCAGCAGCCAAGATAGGAAAACAGGTCCCTATGGCTACACCTTC.

This chain uses TRBV4-3 with TRBJ2-5, with D perhaps matching TRBD1 (5 bases). V lost 0 bases and J 4 bases, leaving 12 bases between the germline ends. Germline CDR1 and CDR2: LGHNA and YSLEER. The CDR3 contains 15 residues. As DNA, the CDR3 is TGCGCCAGCAGCCAAGATGGCGTTAGGGGAGAGACCCAGTACTTC. Translated: CASSQDGVRGETQYF.

This clonotype was found many times. The J gene is TRBJ2-7, the V gene TRBV2; unclear D gene. Trimming took off 11 bases at V and 1 base at J, with 9 bases between the two ends. Germline CDR1 reads SNHLY; CDR2 reads FYNNEI. CDR3 length equals 11 residues. CDR3 coding DNA: TGTGCCGGCCAGAGTTCCTACGAGCAGTACTTC. It encodes CAGQSSYEQYF.

The V call is TRBV7-8, the J call TRBJ2-7; 8 bases match TRBD2. Germline trimming cut 4 bases from V and 0 bases from J; bases unmatched to any gene: 5. The germline V gene has CDR1 SGHVS and CDR2 FQNEAQ. CDR3 length: 15 residues. The CDR3 region has the DNA TGTGCCAGCAGCTCCCTAGCGGGCCCCTCCTACGAGCAGTACTTC. The encoded protein is CASSSLAGPSYEQYF.

This clonotype was seen a handful of times. The V and J genes are TRBV6-2 or TRBV6-3 and TRBJ1-1, with 7 positions matching TRBD1. The CDR3 length is 17 residues. Trimming at V came to 3 bases and at J to 1 base, leaving 11 bases not matched to a gene. Germline CDR1 is MNHEY and CDR2 is SVGEGT. Here the CDR3 reads CASSYPRRGRTNTEAFF. The CDR3 nucleotides are TGTGCCAGCAGTTATCCCCGCAGGGGGAGGACGAACACTGAAGCTTTCTTT.

This clonotype occurred once. This chain uses TRBV4-1 with TRBJ2-7, with D possibly matching TRBD1 (6 bases). The germline V gene has CDR1 MGHRA and CDR2 YSYEKL. The CDR3 loop spans 14 amino acids. With 4 bases removed from V and 2 bases from J, the gap between germline ends came to 12 bases. CDR3 sequence: CASSPGAVTYEQYF. The CDR3 bases are TGCGCCAGCAGCCCAGGGGCCGTTACCTACGAGCAGTACTTC.